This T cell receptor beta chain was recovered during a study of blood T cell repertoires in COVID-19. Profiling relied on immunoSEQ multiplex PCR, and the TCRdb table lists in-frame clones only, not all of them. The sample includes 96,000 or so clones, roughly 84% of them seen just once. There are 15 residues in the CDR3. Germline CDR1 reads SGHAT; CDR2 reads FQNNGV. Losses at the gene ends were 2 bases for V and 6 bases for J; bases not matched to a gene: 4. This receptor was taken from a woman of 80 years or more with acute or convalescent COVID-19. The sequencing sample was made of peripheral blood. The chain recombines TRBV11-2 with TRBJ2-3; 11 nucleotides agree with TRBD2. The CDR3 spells CASSLRSGRADTQYF. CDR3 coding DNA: TGTGCCAGCAGCTTACGTAGCGGGAGGGCCGATACGCAGTATTTT.